These 19 T cell receptor beta chains originate from one sample sequenced in a study of identical twins. TCRdb processed the 5' RACE reads anew with MiXCR; each CDR3 protein has one entry. The table shows about 290,000 distinct CDR3 sequences, with 8% to 9.5% occurring only once. The same specimen was also included in a second study, on yellow fever vaccine responses in identical twins.

The sample consisted of CD8+ T cells sorted from blood. All receptors come from a woman aged 18-29 years in good health.

Many counts were recorded for this clonotype. The chain recombines TRBV12-3 or TRBV12-4 with TRBJ2-3, with TRBD1 identical over 7 bases. The trim removed 6 bases at V and 1 base at J, leaving 4 bases unmatched. This CDR3 is 14 amino acids long. The chain's CDR3 is CASSGQARTDTQYF. CDR3 sequence (DNA): TGTGCCAGCAGCGGACAGGCGCGCACAGATACGCAGTATTTT.

The rearrangement uses TRBV12-5 and TRBJ2-7; D may be TRBD1 (6 bases). Looked up from germline, CDR1 is LGHNT and CDR2 is FRNRAP. The CDR3 extends over 14 amino acids. V lost 6 bases and J 4 bases, leaving 16 bases between the germline ends. The CDR3 DNA reads as TGTGCTAGTGGATCAGGGGAGCCGAGTTACGAGCAGTACTTC. It translates to CASGSGEPSYEQYF.

This clonotype appeared many times. The chain uses TRBV6-2 or TRBV6-3 and TRBJ2-7; D gene unclear. CDR3 length: 13 residues. Per the germline V gene, CDR1 is MNHEY and CDR2 is SVGEGT. Trimming left V 2 bases short and J 4 bases short, with 9 bases between. The CDR3 loop reads CASSYLRAYEQYF. Here the CDR3 DNA reads TGTGCCAGCAGTTACCTCCGAGCTTACGAGCAGTACTTC.

The chain couples TRBV27 to TRBJ2-7, with TRBD1 identical over 8 bases. Trimming removed 5 bases from V and 5 bases from J; junction bases left unmatched: 5. This CDR3 has 13 amino acids. Germline-derived CDR1 and CDR2 are MNHEY and SMNVEV (reference sequence). This CDR3 reads CASSPRTGNEQYF. The CDR3 DNA reads as TGTGCCAGCAGTCCCCGGACAGGGAACGAGCAGTACTTC.

This clonotype was detected many times. The chain couples TRBV7-3 to TRBJ2-5, with 8 nucleotides matching TRBD1. Trimming cost V 2 bases and J 3 bases; bases outside gene matches: 5. This CDR3 spans 15 amino acids. Germline V gene sequence: CDR1 SGHTA, CDR2 FQGTGA. The CDR3 spells CASSLFPGGEETQYF. CDR3 DNA: TGTGCCAGCAGCTTATTTCCAGGGGGCGAAGAGACCCAGTACTTC. Drawing the rest from reference TRBV7-3 and TRBJ2-5, the complete variable domain is GAGVSQTPSNKVTEKGKYVELRCDPISGHTALYWYRQSLGQGPEFLIYFQGTGAADDSGLPNDRFFAVRPEGSVSTLKIQRTERGDSAVYLCASSLFPGGEETQYFGPGTRLLVL.

This clonotype was seen ten or more times. This rearrangement joins TRBV6-5 to TRBJ1-1, with 9 bases that match TRBD1. Germline values: CDR1 MNHEY, CDR2 SVGAGI. The CDR3 spans 17 residues. V shed 2 bases, J shed 0 bases, and the junction held 7 bases outside the gene matches. The CDR3 region has the DNA TGTGCCAGCAGTTACGCCGTACAGGGGGCAGTGAACACTGAAGCTTTCTTT. Its protein product is CASSYAVQGAVNTEAFF.

This clonotype was counted only a few times. The V gene is TRBV6-5, the J gene TRBJ1-2; D gene ambiguous. The CDR3 length is 15 residues. Looked up from germline, CDR1 is MNHEY and CDR2 is SVGAGI. Trimming took 2 bases from V and 3 from J, leaving 13 bases between them. The DNA for the CDR3 is TGTGCCAGCAGTTACGACCCCGAGGATTACTATGGCTACACCTTC. Amino acid sequence: CASSYDPEDYYGYTF.

This clonotype has a count of ten or more. CDR3 protein: CSAEVTGELFF. The CDR3 bases are TGCAGCGCCGAGGTTACCGGGGAGCTGTTTTTT. The chain recombines TRBV29-1 with TRBJ2-2; unclear D gene. The V gene's germline CDR1 is SQVTM and CDR2 ANQGSEA. This CDR3 is 11 amino acids long. The V end was cut by 7 bases, the J end by 5 bases, with 8 bases between.

This chain connects TRBV19 to TRBJ1-1; TRBD1 agrees at 8 bases. CDR1 LNHDA and CDR2 SQIVND come from the germline V gene (reference sequence). V trimming: 2 bases; J trimming: 1 base; junction bases outside the gene matches: 9. CDR3 length: 17 amino acids. The DNA for the CDR3 is TGTGCCAGTAGTATACCCGGACAGGGACACGCGAACACTGAAGCTTTCTTT. Translating it yields CASSIPGQGHANTEAFF.

This clonotype was found many times. The rearrangement uses TRBV7-6 and TRBJ2-2; tentatively, D is TRBD1 (6 bases). Trimming removed 5 bases from V and 7 bases from J, with 11 bases in between. Germline V gene sequence: CDR1 SGHVS, CDR2 FNYEAQ. The CDR3 runs to 13 residues. This CDR3 is CASSLGGGGELFF. The CDR3 bases are TGTGCCAGCAGCCTAGGGGGTGGCGGGGAGCTGTTTTTT.

The chain carries TRBV9 and TRBJ2-3, with D hard to call. Trimming shortened V by 0 bases and J by 2 bases, and 10 bases separated the two germline ends. Looked up from germline, CDR1 is SGDLS and CDR2 is YYNGEE. This CDR3 spans 15 amino acids. CDR3 sequence (DNA): TGTGCCAGCAGCGTAGAAGACCAACTCACAGATACGCAGTATTTT. It encodes CASSVEDQLTDTQYF.

V is TRBV7-6 and J is TRBJ2-2; D call uncertain. CDR3 length equals 14 residues. Trimming shortened V by 5 bases and J by 5 bases, and 12 bases separated the two germline ends. Germline V gene lookup returns CDR1 SGHVS and CDR2 FNYEAQ. CDR3 DNA: TGTGCCAGCAGCCCAACGACGGAAACCGGGGAGCTGTTTTTT. Protein sequence: CASSPTTETGELFF.

At least ten counts were recorded for this clonotype. V usage is TRBV15 and J usage is TRBJ2-5; 14 bases match TRBD2. The junction had 5 bases not matched to a gene; V was cut back by 7 bases and J by 4 bases. Looked up from germline, CDR1 is LNHNV and CDR2 is YYDKDF (reference sequence). This CDR3 contains 15 residues. The chain's CDR3 is CATTKGTSGGETQYF. CDR3 nucleotide sequence: TGTGCCACCACCAAGGGGACTAGCGGGGGAGAGACCCAGTACTTC.

This clonotype came up a few times. The CDR3 DNA is TGTGCCAGCAGGAAACTCGGGACAGAAGAAGAGACCCAGTACTTC. This codes for CASRKLGTEEETQYF. The chain has TRBV27 and TRBJ2-5; 7 nucleotides match TRBD1. This CDR3 comprises 15 residues. Germline V gene data show CDR1 as MNHEY and CDR2 as SMNVEV (reference sequence). J gave up 3 bases and V 6 bases, and 10 bases lay outside the gene matches.

This clonotype occurred a few times. The genes are TRBV19 and TRBJ2-4, with D tentatively TRBD2 (5 bases). This CDR3 region has 13 residues. CDR1 and CDR2 from the germline V gene are LNHDA and SQIVND (reference sequence). V was clipped by 3 bases and J by 9 bases, with 12 bases between them. In DNA form, the CDR3 reads TGTGCCAGTAGTATGGCACTGGGGAGCATTCAGTACTTC. Protein product: CASSMALGSIQYF.

The CDR3 region has the DNA TGTGCCAGCAGCTTAGCGTCGTCCGGGGGGTCCTACGAGCAGTACTTC. Protein: CASSLASSGGSYEQYF. This chain uses TRBV11-2 with TRBJ2-7; 7 positions agree with TRBD2. This CDR3 has 16 residues. V was clipped by 1 base and J by 1 base; unmatched bases: 7. Germline V gene data show CDR1 as SGHAT and CDR2 as FQNNGV.

This clonotype was detected a few times. The rearrangement uses TRBV7-9 and TRBJ2-7; 7 bases fit TRBD1. V lost 5 bases to trimming and J lost 0 bases; unmatched junction nucleotides: 10. Germline V gives CDR1 SEHNR, CDR2 FQNEAQ (reference sequence). CDR3 length equals 16 residues. CDR3 in amino acids: CASSASRDRGSYEQYF. The CDR3 coding sequence is TGTGCCAGCAGCGCCTCCCGGGACAGAGGCTCCTACGAGCAGTACTTC. The full variable domain, with the rest looked up from reference TRBV7-9 and TRBJ2-7, is DTGVSQNPRHKITKRGQNVTFRCDPISEHNRLYWYRQTLGQGPEFLTYFQNEAQLEKSRLLSDRFSAERPKGSFSTLEIQRTEQGDSAMYLCASSASRDRGSYEQYFGPGTRLTVT.

The chain is built from TRBV25-1 and TRBJ2-1; the match to TRBD1 covers 9 bases. Germline lookup yields CDR1 MGHDK and CDR2 SYGVNS. The CDR3 has 15 residues. The J segment lost 4 bases and the V segment lost 6 bases, leaving 7 bases of the junction unmatched. CDR3 loop: CASSTGTGLYNEQFF. The CDR3 region has the DNA TGTGCCAGCAGCACCGGGACAGGGTTGTACAATGAGCAGTTCTTC.

The table lists this clonotype with many counts. V is TRBV7-9 and J is TRBJ2-1; unclear D gene. This CDR3 spans 13 amino acids. V was shortened by 5 bases and J by 8 bases, with 13 bases between the two germline ends. Germline values: CDR1 SEHNR, CDR2 FQNEAQ (reference sequence). The CDR3 sequence is CASSGIRVHEQFF. CDR3 DNA sequence: TGTGCCAGCAGCGGCATAAGGGTCCATGAGCAGTTCTTC. The complete variable domain, with remaining parts taken from reference TRBV7-9 and TRBJ2-1, reads DTGVSQNPRHKITKRGQNVTFRCDPISEHNRLYWYRQTLGQGPEFLTYFQNEAQLEKSRLLSDRFSAERPKGSFSTLEIQRTEQGDSAMYLCASSGIRVHEQFFGPGTRLTVL.